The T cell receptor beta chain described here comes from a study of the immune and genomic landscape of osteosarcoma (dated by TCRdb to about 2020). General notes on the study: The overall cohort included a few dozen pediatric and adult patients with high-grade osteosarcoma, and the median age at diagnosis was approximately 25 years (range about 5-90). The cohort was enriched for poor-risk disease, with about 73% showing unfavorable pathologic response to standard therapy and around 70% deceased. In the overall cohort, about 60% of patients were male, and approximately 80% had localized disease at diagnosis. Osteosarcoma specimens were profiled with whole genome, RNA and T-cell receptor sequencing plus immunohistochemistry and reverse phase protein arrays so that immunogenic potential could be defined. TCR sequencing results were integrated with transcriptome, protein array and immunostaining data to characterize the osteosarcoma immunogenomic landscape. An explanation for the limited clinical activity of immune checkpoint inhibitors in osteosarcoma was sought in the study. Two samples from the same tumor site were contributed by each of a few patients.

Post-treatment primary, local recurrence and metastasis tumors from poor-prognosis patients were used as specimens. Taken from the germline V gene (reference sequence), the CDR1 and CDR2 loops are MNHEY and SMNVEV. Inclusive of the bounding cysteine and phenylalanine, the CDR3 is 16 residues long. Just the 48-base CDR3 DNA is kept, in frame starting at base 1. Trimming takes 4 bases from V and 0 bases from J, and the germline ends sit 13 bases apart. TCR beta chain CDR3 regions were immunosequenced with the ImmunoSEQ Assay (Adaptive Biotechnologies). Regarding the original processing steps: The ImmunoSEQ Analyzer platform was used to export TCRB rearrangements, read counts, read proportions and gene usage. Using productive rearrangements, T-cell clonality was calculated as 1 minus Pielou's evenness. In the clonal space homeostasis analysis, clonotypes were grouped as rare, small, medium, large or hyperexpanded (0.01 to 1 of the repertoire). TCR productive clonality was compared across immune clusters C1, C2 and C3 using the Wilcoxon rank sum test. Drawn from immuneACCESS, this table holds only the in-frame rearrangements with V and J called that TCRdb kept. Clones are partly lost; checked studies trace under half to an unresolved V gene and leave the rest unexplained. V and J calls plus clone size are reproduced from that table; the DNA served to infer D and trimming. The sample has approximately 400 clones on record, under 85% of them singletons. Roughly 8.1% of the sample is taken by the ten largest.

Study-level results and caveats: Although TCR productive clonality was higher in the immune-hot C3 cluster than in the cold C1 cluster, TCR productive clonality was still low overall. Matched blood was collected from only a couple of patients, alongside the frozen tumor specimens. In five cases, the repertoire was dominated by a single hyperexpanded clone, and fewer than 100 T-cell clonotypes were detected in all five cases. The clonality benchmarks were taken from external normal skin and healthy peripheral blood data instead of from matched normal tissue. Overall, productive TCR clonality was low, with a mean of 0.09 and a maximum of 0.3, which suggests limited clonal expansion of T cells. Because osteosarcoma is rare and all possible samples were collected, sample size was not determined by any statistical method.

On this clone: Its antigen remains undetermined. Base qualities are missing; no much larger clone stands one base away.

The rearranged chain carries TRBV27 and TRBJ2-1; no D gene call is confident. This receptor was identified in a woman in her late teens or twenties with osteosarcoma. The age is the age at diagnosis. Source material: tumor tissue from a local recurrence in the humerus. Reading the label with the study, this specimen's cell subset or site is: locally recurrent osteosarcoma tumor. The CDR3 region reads CASSSLEISSYNEQFF. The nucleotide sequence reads TGTGCCAGCAGTTCGTTAGAAATTAGCTCCTACAATGAGCAGTTCTTC.